These 26 T cell receptor beta chains share one sample of origin, sequenced in a study of OX40 agonist ivuxolimab in advanced cancers. TCRdb's copy holds only in-frame clones and misses some; the assay was immunoSEQ multiplex PCR. The table has under 90,000 clones, roughly nine tenths seen once. Sequenced here: CD4+ or CD8+ T cells sorted from blood, sampled in a trial of the OX40 agonist ivuxolimab. The receptor set was obtained from an adult with an advanced solid tumor such as melanoma, head and neck, liver or kidney cancer.

V gene TRBV11-2 combines with J gene TRBJ2-5; tentatively, D is TRBD1 or TRBD2 (5 bases each). Germline V lookup: CDR1 SGHAT, CDR2 FQNNGV. V was trimmed by 5 bases and J by 5 bases, leaving 18 bases between them. The CDR3 is made up of 15 amino acids. The CDR3 reads CASSLRERGDETQYF. DNA for the CDR3: TGTGCCAGCAGCCTCAGAGAACGAGGGGACGAGACCCAGTACTTC.

V is TRBV7-8 and J is TRBJ2-2, with a possible D match to TRBD2 (5 bases). Germline loops: CDR1 SGHVS, CDR2 FQNEAQ. The CDR3 consists of 15 residues. Trimming left V 5 bases short and J 0 bases short, with 10 bases between. The CDR3 loop is CASSPGLANTGELFF. The CDR3 nucleotides read TGTGCCAGCAGCCCTGGACTGGCGAACACCGGGGAGCTGTTTTTT.

The chain is built from TRBV7-2 and TRBJ1-5; no clear D. Trimming took 5 bases from V and 10 from J, leaving 15 bases between them. The CDR3 length is 13 residues. Germline loops: CDR1 SGHTA, CDR2 FQGNSA. DNA of the CDR3: TGTGCCAGCAGCCTAGACCTCGGAGGACCCCAGCATTTT. It is translated as CASSLDLGGPQHF.

The chain combines TRBV5-8 with TRBJ2-5, with 11 bases lining up with TRBD1. The CDR3 runs 16 residues. Per the germline V gene, CDR1 is SGHTS and CDR2 is YDEGEE. V gave up 0 bases and J gave up 5 bases; unmatched junction bases: 6. DNA for the CDR3: TGTGCCAGCAGCTTGGGCGGGACAGGGGGACGTGAGACCCAGTACTTC. It specifies CASSLGGTGGRETQYF.

This clone came up once. CDR3 in amino acids: CASSYSTAGANVLTF. The CDR3, as DNA: TGTGCCAGCAGTTACTCCACAGCTGGGGCCAACGTCCTGACTTTC. The chain links TRBV6-6 to TRBJ2-6; D gene ambiguous. Trimming took off 0 bases at V and 2 bases at J, with 5 bases between the two ends. The CDR3 has 15 amino acids. The germline CDR1 and CDR2 sequences are MNHNY and SVGAGI (reference sequence).

The chain employs TRBV7-9 and TRBJ1-3; D is perhaps TRBD1 (5 bases). CDR1 and CDR2 (germline): SEHNR, FQNEAQ (reference sequence). The V and J ends lost 5 bases and 0 bases respectively, with 11 bases between them. The length of the CDR3 is 15 residues. The CDR3 bases are TGTGCCAGCAGCCGAGGGGCCTTCTCTGGAAACACCATATATTTT. Its translation is CASSRGAFSGNTIYF.

The V gene is TRBV9, the J gene TRBJ1-3, with D possibly matching TRBD1 (6 bases). The CDR3 is 15 residues long. Germline lookup yields CDR1 SGDLS and CDR2 YYNGEE. V shed 0 bases and J shed 3 bases, with 10 bases lying between them. The CDR3 DNA reads as TGTGCCAGCAGCGTAGCAGGGGCTGGTGGAAACACCATATATTTT. Protein: CASSVAGAGGNTIYF.

The rearrangement uses TRBV6-5 and TRBJ2-5; the match to TRBD2 covers 7 bases. The length of the CDR3 is 16 residues. The trim removed 2 bases at V and 2 bases at J, leaving 8 bases unmatched. Germline V gene sequence: CDR1 MNHEY, CDR2 SVGAGI. The CDR3, as DNA: TGTGCCAGCAGTTACCCCCGCGGGGGACCTCAAGAGACCCAGTACTTC. Encoded protein: CASSYPRGGPQETQYF.

The J gene is TRBJ1-5, the V gene TRBV18; D might be TRBD1 (5 bases). Trimming left V 5 bases short and J 4 bases short, with 15 bases between. The CDR3 extends over 15 amino acids. From germline, CDR1 is KGHSH and CDR2 LQKENI. This CDR3 is CASSENSGRNQPQHF. The CDR3 region has the DNA TGTGCCAGCTCAGAAAACTCGGGACGGAATCAGCCCCAGCATTTT.

Here the CDR3 DNA reads TGCGCCAGCAGCTTGGAGACTAGCGGGCCCCAAGAGACCCAGTACTTC. This translates into CASSLETSGPQETQYF. The chain has TRBV5-1 and TRBJ2-5; 10 nucleotides line up with TRBD2. The CDR3 sequence is 16 residues long. The germline V gene encodes CDR1 SGHRS and CDR2 YFSETQ. With V trimmed by 0 bases and J by 1 base, 3 bases remained unmatched.

The genes are TRBV29-1 and TRBJ1-1; D is ambiguous. CDR3 length: 13 amino acids. Germline lookup yields CDR1 SQVTM and CDR2 ANQGSEA. V was clipped by 1 base and J by 4 bases, with 10 bases between them. CDR3 nucleotides: TGCAGCGTTGAAGTTCAGATGGGCACTGAAGCTTTCTTT. Its protein is CSVEVQMGTEAFF.

The V call is TRBV27, the J call TRBJ1-5, with TRBD1 matching over 7 bases. Per germline, CDR1 MNHEY and CDR2 SMNVEV (reference sequence). After removal of 0 bases from V and 4 bases from J, the junction contained 0 bases not matched to a gene. The CDR3 has 14 residues. The CDR3 nucleotides read TGTGCCAGCAGTTTATCGACAGGGAATCAGCCCCAGCATTTT. It encodes CASSLSTGNQPQHF.

V gene TRBV11-2 combines with J gene TRBJ2-7; 7 bases are a match to TRBD1. The junction had 6 bases not matched to a gene; V was cut back by 5 bases and J by 2 bases. The CDR3 runs 14 residues. Germline CDR1 SGHAT, CDR2 FQNNGV. In DNA, the CDR3 is TGTGCCAGCAGCCCTGTACAGGGGACCTACGAGCAGTACTTC. It specifies CASSPVQGTYEQYF. Complete variable domain (other parts from reference TRBV11-2 and TRBJ2-7): EAGVAQSPRYKIIEKRQSVAFWCNPISGHATLYWYQQILGQGPKLLIQFQNNGVVDDSQLPKDRFSAERLKGVDSTLKIQPAKLEDSAVYLCASSPVQGTYEQYFGPGTRLTVT.

The chain combines TRBV10-3 with TRBJ2-7; D is unresolved. The CDR3 is made up of 14 amino acids. Germline loops: CDR1 ENHRY, CDR2 SYGVKD. Trimming stripped 3 bases from V and 0 bases from J, with 9 bases between. CDR3 sequence reads: CAISEQLFSYEQYF. CDR3 nucleotides: TGTGCCATCAGTGAACAACTCTTCTCCTACGAGCAGTACTTC.

The chain couples TRBV15 to TRBJ1-3, with D possibly TRBD1 on 5 matching bases. CDR3 size: 15 residues. CDR1 and CDR2 (germline): LNHNV, YYDKDF (reference sequence). V gave up 5 bases and J gave up 0 bases, with 11 bases separating them. The CDR3 nucleotides are TGTGCCACCAGCGGACACATGAGCTCTGGAAACACCATATATTTT. Translating it yields CATSGHMSSGNTIYF.

The chain employs TRBV5-1 and TRBJ1-3, with a tentative D call TRBD1 (5 bases). CDR1 is SGHRS and CDR2 is YFSETQ in the germline V gene. This CDR3 comprises 16 residues. Deletions cut 0 bases from V and 0 bases from J, with 10 bases between. In DNA form, the CDR3 reads TGCGCCAGCAGCTTGGGGGGGACCTCCTCTGGAAACACCATATATTTT. Translating gives CASSLGGTSSGNTIYF.

The chain joins TRBV27 to TRBJ2-1; 15 bases fit TRBD2. CDR3 length: 17 amino acids. Germline V gene sequence: CDR1 MNHEY, CDR2 SMNVEV (reference sequence). The V and J ends lost 5 bases and 7 bases, in that order; junction bases with no gene match: 9. The CDR3 loop reads CASSPARTSGRVNEQFF. CDR3 in DNA: TGTGCCAGCAGTCCCGCACGGACTAGCGGGAGGGTGAATGAGCAGTTCTTC.

J is TRBJ2-7 and V is TRBV5-1; 16 bases agree with TRBD2. The CDR3 length is 17 residues. Germline CDR1 is SGHRS and CDR2 is YFSETQ. The V segment lost 4 bases and the J segment 6 bases; nucleotides outside the gene matches: 10. The DNA for the CDR3 is TGCGCCAGCAGCCGGACCGGGACTAGCGGGAGGGCCGGCGAGCAGTACTTC. This gives the protein CASSRTGTSGRAGEQYF.

The rearrangement uses TRBV7-2 and TRBJ1-3; the match to TRBD1 covers 8 bases. V lost 5 bases to trimming and J lost 0 bases; unmatched junction nucleotides: 6. Germline V lookup: CDR1 SGHTA, CDR2 FQGNSA. The CDR3 extends over 16 amino acids. CDR3 region: CASSPRQGSSGNTIYF. CDR3 nucleotides: TGTGCCAGCAGCCCCAGACAGGGGAGCTCTGGAAACACCATATATTTT.

This clone was seen a few times. V gene TRBV7-3 combines with J gene TRBJ1-1, with D possibly matching TRBD1 (5 bases). The CDR3 loop spans 13 amino acids. Germline assignment: CDR1 SGHTA and CDR2 FQGTGA. Trimming left V 3 bases short and J 1 base short, with 6 bases between. For the CDR3, the DNA is TGTGCCAGCAGCTTCACAGGGAACACTGAAGCTTTCTTT. Protein: CASSFTGNTEAFF.

A remark on this clone: Germline is not matched at one junction end, which may reflect a read error. The chain recombines TRBV7-2 with TRBJ2-5; 9 positions agree with TRBD1. The germline V gene has CDR1 SGHTA and CDR2 FQGNSA. CDR3 size: 16 residues. CDR3 coding DNA: TGTGCCGGCAGCGAGACGGACAGGGGAAGAAGAGAGACCCAGTACTTC. This encodes CAGSETDRGRRETQYF.

The chain has TRBV5-5 and TRBJ2-2, with D perhaps given as TRBD1 or TRBD2 (5 bases each). Germline-derived CDR1 and CDR2 are SGHKS and YYEKEE (reference sequence). This CDR3 comprises 15 residues. V lost 4 bases, J lost 4 bases, and 14 bases lay in between. CDR3 bases: TGTGCCAGCAGCCTGTCTCCGAGGGGCACCGGGGAGCTGTTTTTT. Translated, it gives CASSLSPRGTGELFF.

The chain is built from TRBV2 and TRBJ1-4; a weak D match, TRBD1 (5 bases). This CDR3 region has 14 residues. V was clipped by 7 bases and J by 3 bases, with 12 bases between them. Germline V gives CDR1 SNHLY, CDR2 FYNNEI. The DNA of the CDR3 is TGTGCCAGCACTCTAGGGACGTCTAATGAAAAACTGTTTTTT. Amino acids: CASTLGTSNEKLFF.

The chain recombines TRBV18 with TRBJ2-1; 12 nucleotides agree with TRBD2. Germline values: CDR1 KGHSH, CDR2 LQKENI. After removal of 3 bases from V and 6 bases from J, the junction contained 3 bases not matched to a gene. The CDR3 covers 15 residues. CDR3 sequence reads: CASSPGLAGINEQFF. In DNA form, the CDR3 reads TGTGCCAGCTCACCGGGACTAGCGGGCATCAATGAGCAGTTCTTC. Full variable domain (outside the CDR3, taken from reference TRBV18 and TRBJ2-1): NAGVMQNPRHLVRRRGQEARLRCSPMKGHSHVYWYRQLPEEGLKFMVYLQKENIIDESGMPKERFSAEFPKEGPSILRIQQVVRGDSAAYFCASSPGLAGINEQFFGPGTRLTVL.

The V and J genes are TRBV4-1 and TRBJ2-5; no firm D call. Germline V gene lookup returns CDR1 MGHRA and CDR2 YSYEKL. This CDR3 region has 15 residues. With 0 bases removed from V and 0 bases from J, the gap between germline ends came to 8 bases. CDR3 DNA: TGCGCCAGCAGCCAAGAGCAACAGTACCAAGAGACCCAGTACTTC. Its translation: CASSQEQQYQETQYF.

The chain combines TRBV19 with TRBJ2-5, with D possibly called TRBD1 or TRBD2 (6 bases each). The CDR3 loop spans 13 amino acids. Germline CDR1 reads LNHDA; CDR2 reads SQIVND (reference sequence). V was shortened by 10 bases and J by 4 bases, with 16 bases between the two germline ends. The CDR3 here is CATRDTAGETQYF. CDR3 DNA sequence: TGTGCCACGCGGGACACGGCCGGAGAGACCCAGTACTTC.